This TCR beta chain was captured by sequencing in a study of blood T cell repertoires in COVID-19. This CDR3 has 13 amino acids. Germline CDR1 LNHDA, CDR2 SQIVND (reference sequence). The V and J ends lost 8 bases and 5 bases, in that order; junction bases with no gene match: 8. Profiled with immunoSEQ multiplex PCR; TCRdb holds only in-frame clones, not every one. The profile shows about 670,000 clones, about nine tenths of them singletons. The sequence came from a woman aged 18-29 years with acute or convalescent COVID-19. The chain combines TRBV19 with TRBJ1-2; TRBD1 aligns across 7 bases. Sequencing was done on a sample of peripheral blood. The CDR3 nucleotides are TGTGCCAGTCTCACGGAGGGGGCATATGGCTACACCTTC. Residues: CASLTEGAYGYTF.